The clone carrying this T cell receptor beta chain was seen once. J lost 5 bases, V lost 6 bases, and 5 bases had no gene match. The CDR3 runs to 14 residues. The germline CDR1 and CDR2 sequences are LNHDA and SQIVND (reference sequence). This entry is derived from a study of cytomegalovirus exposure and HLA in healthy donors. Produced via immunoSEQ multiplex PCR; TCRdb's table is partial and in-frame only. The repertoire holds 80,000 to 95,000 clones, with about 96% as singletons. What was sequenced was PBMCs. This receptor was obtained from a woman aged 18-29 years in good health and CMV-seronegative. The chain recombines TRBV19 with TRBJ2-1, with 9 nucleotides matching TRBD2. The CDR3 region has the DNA TGTGCCAGTAGGACTAGCGGAGGAAACAATGAGCAGTTCTTC. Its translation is CASRTSGGNNEQFF.